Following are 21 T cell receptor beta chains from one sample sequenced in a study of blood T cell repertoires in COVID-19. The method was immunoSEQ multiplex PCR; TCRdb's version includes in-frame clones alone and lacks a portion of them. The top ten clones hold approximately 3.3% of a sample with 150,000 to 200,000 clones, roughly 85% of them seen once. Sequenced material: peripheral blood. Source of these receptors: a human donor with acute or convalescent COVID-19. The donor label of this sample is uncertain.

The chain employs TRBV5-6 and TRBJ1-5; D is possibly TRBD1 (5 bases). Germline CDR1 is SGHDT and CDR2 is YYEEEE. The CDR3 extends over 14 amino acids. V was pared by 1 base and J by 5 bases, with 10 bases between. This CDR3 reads CASSLYRLDQPQHF. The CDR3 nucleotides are TGTGCCAGCAGCTTGTACAGGCTAGATCAGCCCCAGCATTTT.

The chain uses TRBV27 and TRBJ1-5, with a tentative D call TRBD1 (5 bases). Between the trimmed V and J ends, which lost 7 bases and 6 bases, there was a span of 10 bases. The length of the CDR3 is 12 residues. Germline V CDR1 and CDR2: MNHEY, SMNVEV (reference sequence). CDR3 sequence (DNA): TGTGCCAGCATTCCAGGGTTTCAGCCCCAGCATTTT. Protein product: CASIPGFQPQHF.

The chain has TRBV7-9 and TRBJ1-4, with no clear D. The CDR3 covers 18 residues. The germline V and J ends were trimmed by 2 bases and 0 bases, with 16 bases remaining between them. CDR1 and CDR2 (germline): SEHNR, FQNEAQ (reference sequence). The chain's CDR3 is CASSLYRSQTATNEKLFF. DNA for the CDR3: TGTGCCAGCAGCTTATACCGGAGTCAAACCGCAACTAATGAAAAACTGTTTTTT.

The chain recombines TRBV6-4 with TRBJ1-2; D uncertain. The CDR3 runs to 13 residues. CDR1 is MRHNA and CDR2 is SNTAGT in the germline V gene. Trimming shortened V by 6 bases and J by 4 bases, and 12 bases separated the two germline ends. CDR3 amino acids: CASSAEFGYGYTF. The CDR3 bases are TGTGCCAGCAGCGCGGAGTTTGGCTATGGCTACACCTTC.

CDR3 DNA sequence: TGTGCCTGGAGTTACTTGTCAGGGTACACTGAAGCTTTCTTT. Its protein product is CAWSYLSGYTEAFF. The genes are TRBV30 and TRBJ1-1; maybe TRBD1 (5 bases). Germline V gives CDR1 GTSNPN, CDR2 SVGIG (reference sequence). Deletions cut 2 bases from V and 3 bases from J, with 13 bases between. This CDR3 is built from 14 residues.

This chain's CDR3 is CASSRGAGTSGNYGYTF. CDR3 bases: TGTGCCAGCAGCCGAGGAGCAGGGACTTCAGGAAACTATGGCTACACCTTC. This chain connects TRBV5-4 to TRBJ1-2; maybe TRBD1 (5 bases). The CDR3 is 17 amino acids. Trimming stripped 4 bases from V and 2 bases from J, with 21 bases between. In germline, CDR1 is SGHNT, CDR2 YYREEE (reference sequence).

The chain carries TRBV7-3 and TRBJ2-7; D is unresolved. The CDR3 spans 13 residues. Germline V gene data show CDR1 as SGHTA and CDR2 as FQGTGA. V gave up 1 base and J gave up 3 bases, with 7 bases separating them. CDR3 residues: CASSLMTGYEQYF. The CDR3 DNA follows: TGTGCCAGCAGCTTAATGACGGGCTACGAGCAGTACTTC.

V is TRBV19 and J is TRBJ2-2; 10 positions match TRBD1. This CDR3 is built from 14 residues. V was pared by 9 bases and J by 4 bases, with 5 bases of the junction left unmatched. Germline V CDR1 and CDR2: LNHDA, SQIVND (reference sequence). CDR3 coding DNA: TGTGCCAGCCGCCGGGACAGGGGCACCGGGGAGCTGTTTTTT. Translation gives CASRRDRGTGELFF.

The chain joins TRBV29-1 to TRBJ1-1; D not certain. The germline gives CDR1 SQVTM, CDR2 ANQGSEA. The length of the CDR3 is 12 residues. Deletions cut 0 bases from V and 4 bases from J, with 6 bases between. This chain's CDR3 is CSVEDSVTEAFF. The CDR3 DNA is TGCAGCGTTGAAGATAGCGTCACTGAAGCTTTCTTT. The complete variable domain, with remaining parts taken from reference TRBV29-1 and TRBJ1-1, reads SAVISQKPSRDICQRGTSLTIQCQVDSQVTMMFWYRQQPGQSLTLIATANQGSEATYESGFVIDKFPISRPNLTFSTLTVSNMSPEDSSIYLCSVEDSVTEAFFGQGTRLTVV.

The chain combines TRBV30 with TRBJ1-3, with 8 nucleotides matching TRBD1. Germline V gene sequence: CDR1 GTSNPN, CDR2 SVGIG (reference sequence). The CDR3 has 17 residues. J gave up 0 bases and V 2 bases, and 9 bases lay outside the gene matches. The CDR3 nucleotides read TGTGCCTGGAGTTACGGACAGGGTCTCTACTCTGGAAACACCATATATTTT. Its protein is CAWSYGQGLYSGNTIYF.

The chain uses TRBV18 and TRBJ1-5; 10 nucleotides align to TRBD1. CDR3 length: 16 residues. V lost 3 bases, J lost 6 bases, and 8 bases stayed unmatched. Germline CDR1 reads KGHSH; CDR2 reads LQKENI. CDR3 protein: CASSPGDRGLGQPQHF. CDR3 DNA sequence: TGTGCCAGCTCACCTGGCGACAGGGGGCTAGGTCAGCCCCAGCATTTT.

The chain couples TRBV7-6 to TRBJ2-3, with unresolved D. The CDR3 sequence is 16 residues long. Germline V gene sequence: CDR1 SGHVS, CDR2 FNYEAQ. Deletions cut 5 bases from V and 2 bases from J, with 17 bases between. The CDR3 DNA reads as TGTGCCAGCAGCCCTAGACCCCCGATCAACACAGATACGCAGTATTTT. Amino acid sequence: CASSPRPPINTDTQYF.

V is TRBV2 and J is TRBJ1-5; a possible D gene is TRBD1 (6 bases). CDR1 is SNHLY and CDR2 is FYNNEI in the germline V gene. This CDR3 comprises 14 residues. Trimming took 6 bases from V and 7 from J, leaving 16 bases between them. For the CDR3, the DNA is TGTGCCAGCAGAGACTACAGGGTTGACCAGCCCCAGCATTTT. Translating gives CASRDYRVDQPQHF.

Here the CDR3 reads CASSFPGTREQFF. CDR3 sequence (DNA): TGTGCCAGCAGCTTCCCAGGGACTCGGGAGCAGTTCTTC. This chain uses TRBV5-4 with TRBJ2-1; D is perhaps TRBD2 (6 bases). V was trimmed by 2 bases and J by 10 bases, leaving 13 bases between them. Germline values: CDR1 SGHNT, CDR2 YYREEE (reference sequence). This CDR3 is built from 13 residues.

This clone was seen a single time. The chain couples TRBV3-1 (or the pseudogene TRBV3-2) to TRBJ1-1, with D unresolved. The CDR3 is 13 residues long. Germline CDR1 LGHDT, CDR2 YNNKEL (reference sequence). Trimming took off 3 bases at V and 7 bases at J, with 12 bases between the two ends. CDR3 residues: CASSQEVLGEAFF. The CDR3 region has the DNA TGTGCCAGCAGCCAGGAGGTTCTCGGTGAAGCTTTCTTT.

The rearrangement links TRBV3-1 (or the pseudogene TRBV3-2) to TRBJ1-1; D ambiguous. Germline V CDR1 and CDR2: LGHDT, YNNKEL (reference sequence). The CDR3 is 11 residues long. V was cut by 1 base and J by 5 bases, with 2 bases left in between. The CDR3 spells CASSQATEAFF. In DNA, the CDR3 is TGTGCCAGCAGCCAAGCGACTGAAGCTTTCTTT.

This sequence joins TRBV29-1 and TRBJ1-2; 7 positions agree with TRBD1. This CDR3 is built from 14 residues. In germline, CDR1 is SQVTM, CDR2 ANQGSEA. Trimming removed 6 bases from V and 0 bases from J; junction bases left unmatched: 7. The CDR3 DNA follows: TGCAGCGTGACGAGACAGGGTACTAACTATGGCTACACCTTC. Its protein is CSVTRQGTNYGYTF.

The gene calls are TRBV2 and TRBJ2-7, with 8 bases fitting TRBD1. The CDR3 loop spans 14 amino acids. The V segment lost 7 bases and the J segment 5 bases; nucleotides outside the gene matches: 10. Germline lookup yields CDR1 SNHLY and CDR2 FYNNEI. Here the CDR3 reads CASIGQGRIHEQYF. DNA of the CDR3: TGTGCCAGCATAGGACAGGGCCGGATCCACGAGCAGTACTTC.

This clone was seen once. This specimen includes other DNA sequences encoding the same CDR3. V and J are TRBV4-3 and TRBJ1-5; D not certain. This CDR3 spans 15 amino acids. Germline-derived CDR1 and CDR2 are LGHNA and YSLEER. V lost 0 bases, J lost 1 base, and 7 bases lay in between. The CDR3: CASSQDRGSNQPQHF. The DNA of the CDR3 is TGCGCCAGCAGCCAAGATCGAGGGAGCAATCAGCCCCAGCATTTT.

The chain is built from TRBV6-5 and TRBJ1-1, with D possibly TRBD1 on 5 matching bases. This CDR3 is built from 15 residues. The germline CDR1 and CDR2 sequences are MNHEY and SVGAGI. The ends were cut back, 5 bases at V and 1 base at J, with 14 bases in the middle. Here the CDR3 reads CASSTNRQTNTEAFF. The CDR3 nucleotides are TGTGCCAGCAGTACCAACCGACAGACGAACACTGAAGCTTTCTTT.

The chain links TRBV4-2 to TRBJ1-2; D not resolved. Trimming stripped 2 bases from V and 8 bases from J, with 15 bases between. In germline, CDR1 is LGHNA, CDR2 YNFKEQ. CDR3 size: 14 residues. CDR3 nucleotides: TGTGCCAGCAGCCAAAGCGGACTTAGATCCGGCTACACCTTC. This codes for CASSQSGLRSGYTF.